Given below is one T cell receptor beta chain in context. This entry belongs to a study of blood T cell repertoires in COVID-19. The data were produced by immunoSEQ multiplex PCR, yet TCRdb's version contains in-frame clones alone and is incomplete. The repertoire holds fewer than 250,000 clones, 70% to 90% seen once, with about 0.95% in the top ten. V lost 2 bases, J lost 12 bases, and 10 bases stayed unmatched. The CDR3 consists of 17 residues. Germline V gene data show CDR1 as LNHNV and CDR2 as YYDKDF (reference sequence). What was sequenced was peripheral blood. This clonotype was sampled from a man in his sixties with COVID-19, enrolled during active disease. The J gene is TRBJ2-1, the V gene TRBV15; 16 nucleotides line up with TRBD2. The CDR3 DNA reads TGTGCCACCAGCAGACCCGGGACTAGCGGGAGGGCCTTTTGGCAGTTCTTC. This translates into CATSRPGTSGRAFWQFF.